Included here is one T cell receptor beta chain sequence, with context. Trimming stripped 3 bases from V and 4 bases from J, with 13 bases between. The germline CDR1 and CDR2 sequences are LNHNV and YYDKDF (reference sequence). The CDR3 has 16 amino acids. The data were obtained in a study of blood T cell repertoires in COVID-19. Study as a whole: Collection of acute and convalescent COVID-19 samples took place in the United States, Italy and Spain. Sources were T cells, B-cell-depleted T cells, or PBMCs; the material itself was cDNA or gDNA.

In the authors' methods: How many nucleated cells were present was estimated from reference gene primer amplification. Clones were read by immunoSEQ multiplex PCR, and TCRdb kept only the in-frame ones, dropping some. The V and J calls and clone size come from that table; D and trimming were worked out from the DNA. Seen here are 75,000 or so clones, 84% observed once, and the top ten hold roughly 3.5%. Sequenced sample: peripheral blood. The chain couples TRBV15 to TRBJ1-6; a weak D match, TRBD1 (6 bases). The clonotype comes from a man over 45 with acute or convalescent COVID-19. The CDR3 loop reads CATSSNRALYNSPLHF. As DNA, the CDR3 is TGTGCCACCAGCAGTAACAGGGCCTTATATAATTCACCCCTCCACTTT. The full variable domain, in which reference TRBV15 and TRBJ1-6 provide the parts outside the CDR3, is DAMVIQNPRYQVTQFGKPVTLSCSQTLNHNVMYWYQQKSSQAPKLLFHYYDKDFNNEADTPDNFQSRRPNTSFCFLDIRSPGLGDTAMYLCATSSNRALYNSPLHFGNGTRLTVT.